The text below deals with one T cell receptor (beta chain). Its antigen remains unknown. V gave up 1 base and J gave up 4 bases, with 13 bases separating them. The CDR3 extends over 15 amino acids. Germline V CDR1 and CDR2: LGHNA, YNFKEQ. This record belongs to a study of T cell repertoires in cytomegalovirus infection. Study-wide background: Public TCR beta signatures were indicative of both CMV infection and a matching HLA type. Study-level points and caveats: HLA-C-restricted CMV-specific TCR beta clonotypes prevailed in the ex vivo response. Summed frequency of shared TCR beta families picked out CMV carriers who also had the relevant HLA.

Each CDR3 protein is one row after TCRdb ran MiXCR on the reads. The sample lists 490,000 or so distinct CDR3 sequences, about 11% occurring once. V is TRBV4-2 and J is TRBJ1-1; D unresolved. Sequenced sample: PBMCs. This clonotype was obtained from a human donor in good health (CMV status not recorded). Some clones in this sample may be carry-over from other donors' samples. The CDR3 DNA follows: TGTGCCAGCAGCCAAGTAGAACTTCGAGGCACTGAAGCTTTCTTT. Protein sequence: CASSQVELRGTEAFF.